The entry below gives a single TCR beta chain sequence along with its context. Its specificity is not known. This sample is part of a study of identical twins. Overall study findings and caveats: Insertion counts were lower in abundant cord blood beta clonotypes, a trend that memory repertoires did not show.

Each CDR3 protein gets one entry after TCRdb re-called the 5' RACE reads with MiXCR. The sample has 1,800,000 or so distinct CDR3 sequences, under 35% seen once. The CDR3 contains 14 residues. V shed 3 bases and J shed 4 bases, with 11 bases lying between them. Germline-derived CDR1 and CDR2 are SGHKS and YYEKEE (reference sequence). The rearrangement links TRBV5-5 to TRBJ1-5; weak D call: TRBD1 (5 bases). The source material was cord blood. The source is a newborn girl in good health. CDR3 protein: CASSWTSGNQPQHF. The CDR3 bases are TGTGCCAGCAGCTGGACATCTGGGAATCAGCCCCAGCATTTT.